This TCR beta chain was recovered during a study of human T cells and chemical hapten exposure. Study context: There were per-sample TCR yield variations, arising mainly from small pooled library volume differences.

TCRdb ran MiXCR on the RACE reads and lists one entry per CDR3 protein. The data show about 90,000 distinct CDR3 sequences, approximately 10% seen once. Germline values: CDR1 KGHDR, CDR2 SFDVKD. The CDR3 sequence is 16 residues long. V trimming: 4 bases; J trimming: 3 bases; junction bases outside the gene matches: 4. Ten or more counts support this clonotype. The time point denotes: patch test 3, about 24 weeks after DPC sensitization. The treatment here: therapeutic diphenylcyclopropenone sensitization with weekly scalp DPC. The sequenced sample was whole blood, obtained in connection with sensitization to the hapten diphenylcyclopropenone (DPC). The gene calls are TRBV24-1 and TRBJ2-3; TRBD2 matches 12 bases. The sequence derives from a woman in her 30s with alopecia areata. Some clones in this sample may be carry-over from other donors' samples. Here the CDR3 reads CATSDRTSGETDTQYF. CDR3 coding DNA: TGTGCCACCAGTGACCGGACTAGCGGGGAAACAGATACGCAGTATTTT.